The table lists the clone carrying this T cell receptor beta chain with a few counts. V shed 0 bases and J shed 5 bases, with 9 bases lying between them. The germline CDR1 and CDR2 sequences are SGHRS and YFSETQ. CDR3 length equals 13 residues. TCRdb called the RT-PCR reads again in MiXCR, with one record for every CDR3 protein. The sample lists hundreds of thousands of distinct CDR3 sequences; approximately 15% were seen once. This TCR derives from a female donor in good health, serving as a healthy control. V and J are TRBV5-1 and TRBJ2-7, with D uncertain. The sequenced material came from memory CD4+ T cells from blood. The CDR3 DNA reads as TGCGCCAGCAGCTTGGACAATGTCGACGAGCAGTACTTC. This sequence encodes CASSLDNVDEQYF.